This entry lists 12 T cell receptor beta chains sequenced from one sample in a study of blood T cell repertoires in COVID-19 (dated by TCRdb to the early 2020s). To prepare the library, the immunoSEQ multiplex PCR assay was applied. TCRdb holds this immuneACCESS table with in-frame rearrangements only. Some clones are missing; in checked studies, unresolved V genes explain under half, and the rest has no known cause. The sample profile shows roughly 200,000 clones; approximately 85% of them were found once. The ten largest account for less than 9.5% of the sample. Material: peripheral blood. Every receptor here comes from a woman aged 80 or older with COVID-19, enrolled during active disease.

This chain links TRBV11-2 with TRBJ1-3, with D unresolved. Germline assignment: CDR1 SGHAT and CDR2 FQNNGV. V was trimmed by 3 bases and J by 1 base, leaving 7 bases between them. The CDR3 totals 14 residues. Here the CDR3 DNA reads TGTGCCAGCAGCTTTGCGGGTTCTGGAAACACCATATATTTT. Its translation is CASSFAGSGNTIYF.

The rearrangement uses TRBV4-1 and TRBJ2-7, with D unclear. The germline gives CDR1 MGHRA, CDR2 YSYEKL. V was clipped by 1 base and J by 3 bases, with 13 bases between them. The CDR3 is made up of 15 amino acids. CDR3 coding DNA: TGCGCCAGCAGCCAAGGCGCGGAGTTGATCTACGAGCAGTACTTC. This encodes CASSQGAELIYEQYF.

The chain joins TRBV28 to TRBJ1-5; D perhaps matches TRBD1 (6 bases). The length of the CDR3 is 14 residues. V lost 8 bases, J lost 3 bases, and 14 bases lay in between. Germline V CDR1 and CDR2: MDHEN, SYDVKM. CDR3 DNA: TGTGCCAGCCAGCGAGGGGGAGTCAATCAGCCCCAGCATTTT. Protein sequence: CASQRGGVNQPQHF.

The V and J genes are TRBV6-5 and TRBJ2-3, with 7 nucleotides matching TRBD1. Germline V gives CDR1 MNHEY, CDR2 SVGAGI. The V and J ends lost 10 bases and 0 bases, in that order; junction bases with no gene match: 4. This CDR3 spans 13 amino acids. CDR3 protein: CATETGSTDTQYF. CDR3 nucleotide sequence: TGTGCCACCGAGACAGGGAGCACAGATACGCAGTATTTT.

The rearrangement links TRBV6-2 or TRBV6-3 to TRBJ1-1; D call uncertain. The germline V and J ends were trimmed by 4 bases and 0 bases, with 12 bases remaining between them. CDR3 length equals 15 residues. Looked up from germline, CDR1 is MNHEY and CDR2 is SVGEGT. Written as DNA, the CDR3 is TGTGCCAGCAGTTCGGTGAGGATTATGAACACTGAAGCTTTCTTT. Translation: CASSSVRIMNTEAFF.

This clone was observed a handful of times. The chain uses TRBV5-4 and TRBJ2-1, with 9 positions matching TRBD2. This CDR3 has 15 amino acids. Trimming took 3 bases from V and 7 from J; bases not matched to a gene: 8. From germline, CDR1 is SGHNT and CDR2 YYREEE (reference sequence). This CDR3 reads CASSSGTSLINEQFF. CDR3 bases: TGTGCCAGCAGCTCCGGGACTAGCCTTATAAATGAGCAGTTCTTC.

This chain uses TRBV19 with TRBJ2-2; the D gene is possibly TRBD1 (6 bases). Germline V gene lookup returns CDR1 LNHDA and CDR2 SQIVND (reference sequence). The CDR3 runs to 13 residues. V lost 4 bases, J lost 6 bases, and 9 bases lay in between. The CDR3 is CASSNRDPGELFF. In DNA, the CDR3 is TGTGCCAGTAGTAACAGGGATCCCGGGGAGCTGTTTTTT.

The sample holds many counts of this clone. This chain uses TRBV6-2 or TRBV6-3 with TRBJ1-5, with 8 bases that match TRBD1. Germline values: CDR1 MNHEY, CDR2 SVGEGT. Germline trimming cut 3 bases from V and 0 bases from J; bases unmatched to any gene: 10. The CDR3 extends over 18 amino acids. In nucleotides, the CDR3 is TGTGCCAGCAGTTATGTCCCAGGGGGCCCCTATAGCAATCAGCCCCAGCATTTT. It specifies CASSYVPGGPYSNQPQHF.

The chain joins TRBV6-6 to TRBJ2-1, with TRBD1 as a possible D gene (6 bases). Trimming removed 4 bases at V and 8 bases at J, with 9 bases between. Germline CDR1 MNHNY, CDR2 SVGAGI (reference sequence). CDR3 length equals 12 residues. For the CDR3, the DNA is TGTGCCAGCAGTTCGGACAGCGATGAGCAGTTCTTC. Encoded protein: CASSSDSDEQFF.

V and J are TRBV6-5 and TRBJ2-3; D is unclear. Germline V lookup: CDR1 MNHEY, CDR2 SVGAGI. The CDR3 extends over 11 amino acids. The V and J ends lost 4 bases and 6 bases respectively, with 5 bases between them. In DNA, the CDR3 is TGTGCCAGCAGTTTCTATGATACGCAGTATTTT. It translates to CASSFYDTQYF.

The chain employs TRBV28 and TRBJ1-1; D remains ambiguous. Per the germline V gene, CDR1 is MDHEN and CDR2 is SYDVKM. The CDR3 length is 14 residues. V lost 2 bases to trimming and J lost 3 bases, with 10 bases between them. CDR3 sequence reads: CASSLNSLDTEAFF. CDR3 bases: TGTGCCAGCAGTTTAAACAGCTTAGACACTGAAGCTTTCTTT.

This clone was seen only once. The chain is built from TRBV6-5 and TRBJ1-2, with TRBD1 matching 9 bases. Germline CDR1 MNHEY, CDR2 SVGAGI. With V trimmed by 7 bases and J by 5 bases, 8 bases remained unmatched. The CDR3 contains 14 residues. CDR3: CASTETGGEYGYTF. The CDR3 DNA reads TGTGCCAGCACCGAGACAGGGGGGGAGTATGGCTACACCTTC.